The next 21 T cell receptor beta chains were all read from a single sample in a study of vaccination and CD4 T cells after COVID-19 (dated by TCRdb to between 2022 and 2023). What these receptors recognize is not known. The intended sense of this specimen's treatment or condition label: approximately nine-day PBMC culture with coronavirus spike peptide pools or control peptides (ViraFEST assay). The protocol used for the library was PCR. The instrument was an Illumina iSeq 100. At the Johns Hopkins FTIC core, DNA from the cultured CD4+ T cells underwent TCR sequencing with the Oncomine TCR Beta short-read assay. TCRdb passed the public sequencing reads through fastp at Q25 and MiXCR, retaining productive beta sequences. Rows are combined by CDR3 protein, so each entry shows the most common genes and DNA. This sample gives 11,000 or so distinct CDR3 sequences in total; roughly 23% of them show up just once. The ten largest clonotypes hold 9% to 15% of the sample.

This specimen was CD4+ T cells from blood, cultured in vitro, taken after SARS-CoV-2 vaccination. The receptor source for this set is a human donor who had recovered from COVID-19.

This clonotype was picked up a small number of times. The chain employs TRBV6-1 and TRBJ2-2, with D tentatively TRBD1 (6 bases). V lost 5 bases and J lost 0, with 13 bases in between. Per germline, CDR1 MNHNS and CDR2 SASEGT. The CDR3 contains 16 residues. The CDR3 here is CASSRSRTANTGELFF. The CDR3 DNA reads TGTGCCAGCAGTAGGAGCAGGACAGCGAACACCGGGGAGCTGTTTTTT.

The gene calls are TRBV7-9 and TRBJ1-4; TRBD1 aligns across 8 bases. From germline, CDR1 is SEHNR and CDR2 FQNEAQ (reference sequence). V lost 1 base to trimming and J lost 14 bases; unmatched junction nucleotides: 3. This CDR3 region has 12 residues. The CDR3 region has the DNA TGTGCCAGCAGCTTAGTCGACAGGGGTCTGTTTTTT. Amino acids: CASSLVDRGLFF.

The chain has TRBV5-4 and TRBJ1-5; no firm D call. The CDR3 runs to 15 residues. Germline values: CDR1 SGHNT, CDR2 YYREEE (reference sequence). V was shortened by 0 bases and J by 7 bases, with 14 bases between the two germline ends. The CDR3 DNA follows: TGTGCCAGCAGCTTGGGGACGGATAGGAGCCAGCCCCAGCATTTT. This translates into CASSLGTDRSQPQHF.

This chain uses TRBV4-1 with TRBJ1-1; no clear D. CDR3 length equals 15 residues. Per germline, CDR1 MGHRA and CDR2 YSYEKL. Between the trimmed V and J ends, which lost 1 base and 1 base, there was a span of 10 bases. This CDR3 reads CASSQGIAENTEAFF. In nucleotides, the CDR3 is TGCGCCAGCAGCCAAGGGATCGCAGAGAACACTGAAGCTTTCTTT.

This clonotype was detected only a few times. This sequence joins TRBV28 and TRBJ1-4, with a tentative D call TRBD1 (5 bases). In germline, CDR1 is MDHEN, CDR2 SYDVKM. Trimming stripped 8 bases from V and 8 bases from J, with 12 bases between. The CDR3 is 12 residues long. The CDR3 sequence: CASRPGGEKLFF. The CDR3 DNA sequence: TGTGCCAGCCGACCCGGGGGGGAAAAACTGTTTTTT.

This clonotype has more than one count but fewer than ten. CDR3 amino acids: CASSQERQGLFSGNTIYF. DNA for the CDR3: TGCGCCAGCAGCCAGGAGCGACAGGGCCTTTTCTCGGGAAACACCATATATTTT. J is TRBJ1-3 and V is TRBV4-3; 7 bases fit TRBD1. The CDR3 length is 18 residues. Trimming removed 3 bases from V and 4 bases from J; junction bases left unmatched: 15. Germline-derived CDR1 and CDR2 are LGHNA and YSLEER.

This clonotype rates as medium-sized. The V and J genes are TRBV19 and TRBJ1-2; D is unresolved. There are 14 residues in the CDR3. Germline values: CDR1 LNHDA, CDR2 SQIVND (reference sequence). V was clipped by 3 bases and J by 0 bases, with 8 bases between them. CDR3 sequence reads: CASSIIGTNYGYTF. The CDR3 DNA reads as TGTGCCAGTAGTATCATTGGAACTAACTATGGCTACACCTTC.

The chain carries TRBV2 and TRBJ1-3, with D maybe TRBD1 (6 bases). The CDR3 sequence is 15 residues long. V lost 6 bases, J lost 0 bases, and 12 bases lay in between. Germline loops: CDR1 SNHLY, CDR2 FYNNEI. The DNA for the CDR3 is TGTGCCAGCAGCGCCGGACAGATCTCTGGAAACACCATATATTTT. The encoded protein is CASSAGQISGNTIYF.

The chain combines TRBV19 with TRBJ2-5; maybe TRBD2 (5 bases). The CDR3 loop spans 15 amino acids. The ends were cut back, 3 bases at V and 5 bases at J, with 16 bases in the middle. CDR1 is LNHDA, CDR2 SQIVND, per germline (reference sequence). The CDR3 spells CASSIGVGVRETQYF. In DNA form, the CDR3 reads TGTGCCAGTAGTATTGGTGTCGGGGTCCGCGAGACCCAGTACTTC.

This rearrangement joins TRBV7-2 to TRBJ2-3; D unresolved. The CDR3 consists of 12 residues. CDR1 is SGHTA and CDR2 is FQGNSA in the germline V gene. Trimming removed 2 bases from V and 5 bases from J, with 5 bases in between. In DNA, the CDR3 is TGTGCCAGCAGCTTAAAGGGAGATACGCAGTATTTT. Translated, it gives CASSLKGDTQYF. The complete variable domain, with remaining parts taken from reference TRBV7-2 and TRBJ2-3, reads GAGVSQSPSNKVTEKGKDVELRCDPISGHTALYWYRQSLGQGLEFLIYFQGNSAPDKSGLPSDRFSAERTGGSVSTLTIQRTQQEDSAVYLCASSLKGDTQYFGPGTRLTVL.

The genes are TRBV7-8 and TRBJ2-2; TRBD2 matches 7 bases. With 0 bases clipped from V and 3 bases from J, the junction kept 4 bases outside the gene matches. Germline V CDR1 and CDR2: SGHVS, FQNEAQ. The CDR3 length is 16 residues. CDR3 nucleotide sequence: TGTGCCAGCAGCTTAGCGCGAGGGAGGGACACCGGGGAGCTGTTTTTT. It codes for CASSLARGRDTGELFF.

In this sample, this clonotype turned up a few times. This chain uses TRBV5-4 with TRBJ2-7; the match to TRBD1 covers 7 bases. The CDR3 consists of 14 residues. The ends lost 4 bases at V and 2 bases at J; junction bases unmatched: 6. Germline values: CDR1 SGHNT, CDR2 YYREEE (reference sequence). The DNA of the CDR3 is TGTGCCAGCAGCCCTGGACAGGTTACCTACGAGCAGTACTTC. The encoded protein is CASSPGQVTYEQYF.

This clonotype was detected only a few times. The chain is built from TRBV10-1 and TRBJ2-5; D unclear. Germline CDR1 WNHNN, CDR2 SYGVQD (reference sequence). CDR3 size: 13 residues. Trimming took 4 bases from V and 2 from J, leaving 8 bases between them. The CDR3 region has the DNA TGCGCCAGCAGTGTCGGCTCACAAGAGACCCAGTACTTC. Protein product: CASSVGSQETQYF.

The chain uses TRBV28 and TRBJ2-1; a weak D match, TRBD2 (5 bases). Trimming took 5 bases from V and 5 from J, leaving 13 bases between them. The germline gives CDR1 MDHEN, CDR2 SYDVKM. The CDR3 length is 14 residues. For the CDR3, the DNA is TGTGCCAGCAGTCCACCCGACTACAACAATGAGCAGTTCTTC. It is translated as CASSPPDYNNEQFF.

The chain has TRBV5-6 and TRBJ1-2; no firm D call. Trimming removed 4 bases from V and 1 base from J, with 5 bases in between. This CDR3 has 12 amino acids. Germline V lookup: CDR1 SGHDT, CDR2 YYEEEE. CDR3 nucleotide sequence: TGTGCCAGCAGCGCCGATAACTATGGCTACACCTTC. Translated: CASSADNYGYTF.

This clonotype was seen only a few times. The rearrangement links TRBV28 to TRBJ1-6; D is unclear. The germline V and J ends were trimmed by 3 bases and 7 bases, with 1 base remaining between them. The length of the CDR3 is 11 residues. CDR1 and CDR2 (germline): MDHEN, SYDVKM. The CDR3: CASSLNSPLHF. DNA for the CDR3: TGTGCCAGCAGTTTGAATTCACCCCTCCACTTT.

In this sample, this clonotype turned up a few times. This chain uses TRBV19 with TRBJ2-1, with 13 bases lining up with TRBD2. CDR1 is LNHDA and CDR2 is SQIVND in the germline V gene (reference sequence). The junction had 8 bases not matched to a gene; V was cut back by 4 bases and J by 8 bases. The CDR3 loop spans 16 amino acids. This CDR3 reads CASSTYTSGRAHEQFF. CDR3 in DNA: TGTGCCAGTAGTACCTACACTAGCGGGAGGGCCCATGAGCAGTTCTTC.

This clonotype was detected a few times. The chain uses TRBV6-2 or TRBV6-3 and TRBJ2-3, with TRBD2 matching over 9 bases. Germline CDR1 reads MNHEY; CDR2 reads SVGEGT. The trim removed 11 bases at V and 0 bases at J, leaving 6 bases unmatched. The CDR3 consists of 14 residues. CDR3 DNA sequence: TGTGCCTCCGGTAGCGGGGGTAGCACAGATACGCAGTATTTT. This codes for CASGSGGSTDTQYF.

The chain joins TRBV4-3 to TRBJ1-5; possibly TRBD1 for D (5 bases). The V gene lost 2 bases and the J gene lost 2 bases, with 10 bases spanning the gap. The germline gives CDR1 LGHNA, CDR2 YSLEER. This CDR3 has 15 residues. The CDR3 reads CASSQSGSGNQPQHF. The CDR3 region has the DNA TGCGCCAGCAGCCAATCAGGGTCGGGCAATCAGCCCCAGCATTTT.

The table lists this clonotype with a few counts. The rearrangement joins TRBV28 to TRBJ2-3; D possibly corresponds to TRBD2 (5 bases). This CDR3 has 15 amino acids. Germline assignment: CDR1 MDHEN and CDR2 SYDVKM. V dropped 5 bases and J dropped 7 bases, with 19 bases sitting between them. This CDR3 reads CASSKLRAQENTQYF. The CDR3 DNA sequence: TGTGCCAGCAGTAAACTGCGGGCCCAAGAGAATACGCAGTATTTT.

This clonotype showed up just once. The rearrangement links TRBV6-1 to TRBJ1-5; possible D gene TRBD1, 5 bases. Trimming stripped 6 bases from V and 3 bases from J, with 15 bases between. The germline V gene has CDR1 MNHNS and CDR2 SASEGT. The CDR3 spans 15 residues. CDR3 coding DNA: TGTGCCAGCAGACAAGGTGGGGCCCTCAATCAGCCCCAGCATTTT. Its translation: CASRQGGALNQPQHF.